These T cell receptor beta chains were read from a single sample in a study of Graves' ophthalmopathy and Graves' hyperthyroidism. TCRdb itself ran the multiplex PCR reads through MiXCR, one entry per CDR3 protein. Of about 24,000 distinct CDR3 sequences in the sample, roughly 50% were seen once. Sequencing input: peripheral blood. The receptors stem from an adult woman with stable Graves' hyperthyroidism. CDR3s leave out the opening cysteine and the closing phenylalanine or tryptophan. Clone size, where shown, is once, few, many, or a class for clones that have expanded.

v_gene,j_gene,abundance,CDR3aa
TRBV2,TRBJ2-7,medium-sized,ASKLRDFPTYEQY
TRBV24-1,TRBJ2-1,-,ATSDYRPGDTDTQF
TRBV7-8,TRBJ2-3,many,ASSLGEADTQY
TRBV4-1,TRBJ2-1,-,ASSRDAYNEQS
TRBV5-6,TRBJ2-5,-,ASSWDQETQY
TRBV19,TRBJ2-1,-,ATRDRVYNEQF
TRBV11-1,TRBJ2-7,-,ASSLNRGLYEQY
TRBV25-1,TRBJ1-2,-,ASSVTGGYT
TRBV7-3,TRBJ2-1,medium-sized,ASSLLAGGNEQF
TRBV27,TRBJ1-2,many,VSSFTGAANYGYT
TRBV2,TRBJ2-5,medium-sized,ASFASSGDQETQY
TRBV20-1,TRBJ1-5,-,SGDREETQH
TRBV9,TRBJ1-1,many,ASSVWDGPFPNTEAF
TRBV29-1,TRBJ2-7,few,SVAGLAGLSYEQY
TRBV6-5,TRBJ2-2,many,ASRDGGEWVTGELF
TRBV20-1,TRBJ2-7,-,SARSRTGLTYEQY
TRBV6-1,TRBJ1-4,medium-sized,ASTAYRWGLF
TRBV20-1,TRBJ1-6,-,SAREDRVPPLH
TRBV20-1,TRBJ2-1,once,SARYAGSNEQF
TRBV6-4,TRBJ2-1,-,ASRKTRDSNQQF
TRBV5-1,TRBJ2-3,-,ASKGGGGFYNEQY
TRBV29-1,TRBJ2-2,medium-sized,SVEAGLAGELF
TRBV19,TRBJ1-1,few,ASTITTDTSEAF
TRBV25-1,TRBJ2-1,-,ASGIAGGGEQF